This T cell receptor beta chain was profiled in a study of blood T cell repertoires in COVID-19. Study overall: COVID-19 samples, acute and convalescent, were from the United States, Italy and Spain.

Libraries were prepared by immunoSEQ multiplex PCR; TCRdb keeps only in-frame clonotypes and omits some of them. The table includes a few hundred thousand clones, around 86% detected once. In terms of age and location, participants ranged from about 18 to 95 years and lived in under 30 US areas. Cohort placement rested on clinical history that participants reported themselves. Germline CDR1 is LNHDA and CDR2 is SQIVND (reference sequence). The CDR3 spans 14 residues. Trimming removed 5 bases from V and 1 base from J, with 9 bases in between. Material: PBMCs or T cells enriched from blood (not recorded which). The chain employs TRBV19 and TRBJ1-3; tentatively, D is TRBD1 (6 bases). The receptor comes from a woman between 50 and 59 years old who had recovered from COVID-19. This CDR3 is CASSETGSGNTIYF. In nucleotides, the CDR3 is TGTGCCAGTAGTGAAACAGGGTCTGGAAACACCATATATTTT. Based on the CDR3 plus reference TRBV19 and TRBJ1-3, the full variable domain is DGGITQSPKYLFRKEGQNVTLSCEQNLNHDAMYWYRQDPGQGLRLIYYSQIVNDFQKGDIAEGYSVSREKKESFPLTVTSAQKNPTAFYLCASSETGSGNTIYFGEGSWLTVV.